This T cell receptor beta chain was sequenced for a study of cytomegalovirus exposure and HLA in healthy donors. A multiplex PCR was run with 60 Vbeta primers and 13 Jbeta primers. Assay: immunoSEQ multiplex PCR; the TCRdb copy retains only in-frame clones and omits some. The table has around 130,000 clones, approximately 68% seen once. Germline-derived CDR1 and CDR2 are ENHRY and SYGVKD. V lost 1 base to trimming and J lost 4 bases; unmatched junction nucleotides: 4. This CDR3 has 15 amino acids. This clone was counted only a few times. The specimen was PBMCs. The chain carries TRBV10-3 and TRBJ1-1; TRBD1 agrees at 9 bases. The sequence derives from a man aged 25 to 40 in good health and CMV-seropositive. As DNA, the CDR3 is TGTGCCATCAGTGAGTTAGGACAGGGGAGCACTGAAGCTTTCTTT. Protein sequence: CAISELGQGSTEAFF.